Described below is a single T cell receptor beta chain sequence and its context. The protocol was immunoSEQ multiplex PCR, while the TCRdb copy is restricted to in-frame clones and leaves out a portion. The sample records 100,000 or so clones, around 90% being singletons. This entry belongs to a study of T cell responses to AZD1222 COVID-19 vaccine. With V trimmed by 6 bases and J by 3 bases, 10 bases remained unmatched. This CDR3 is 15 amino acids long. CDR1 MNHNY and CDR2 SVGAGI come from the germline V gene (reference sequence). The chain has TRBV6-6 and TRBJ1-1, with 7 bases that match TRBD1. The specimen was peripheral blood, collected on day 0 of AZD1222 vaccination. This clonotype was sampled from an adult in good health. This CDR3 reads CASREGGRGDTEAFF. DNA of the CDR3: TGTGCCAGCAGGGAGGGGGGCAGGGGGGACACTGAAGCTTTCTTT.